The sequence of this TCR beta chain was determined in a study of T cells in Graves' hyperthyroidism and ophthalmopathy. Across the study: Peripheral blood was acquired at first diagnosis, ahead of any therapy whatsoever.

With a duration under 2 months, the hyperthyroidism was newly diagnosed in patients aged 18 to 65. Notes on the study in general: Blood also carried most thyroid clonotypes expanded above 0.001.

Amplification targeted TCR beta CDR3 regions from RNA transcripts. The HTBI primer set drove a first-round RT-PCR of the TCR CDR3. TCRdb re-called the multiplex PCR reads with MiXCR, one entry per CDR3 protein. The data contain around 560,000 distinct CDR3 sequences, over 15% of them singletons. As for this clonotype: Its antigen is as yet unknown. The junction departs from the called germline gene at one end, perhaps through a read error.

This CDR3 spans 15 amino acids. Germline values: CDR1 MNHEY, CDR2 SMNVEV (reference sequence). The source material was blood. The chain recombines TRBV27 with TRBJ2-7, with 8 bases matching TRBD2. The receptor was derived from a woman in her late teens or twenties with Graves' hyperthyroidism. The CDR3, as DNA: TGTGCCAGCAGTTTAACTAGCGGCCGCTCCCACGAGCAGTACTTC. As protein: CASSLTSGRSHEQYF.